The clone carrying this T cell receptor beta chain occurred a few times. Antigen unknown. The CDR3 runs to 15 residues. Losses at the gene ends were 6 bases for V and 4 bases for J; bases not matched to a gene: 9. CDR1 and CDR2 from the germline V gene are LNHDA and SQIVND (reference sequence). This sample is part of a study of breast tumors, draining lymph nodes, adjacent tissues. One entry per CDR3 protein results from TCRdb running MiXCR on the multiplex PCR reads. This table holds approximately 10,000 distinct CDR3 sequences, less than 70% found once. Overall study findings and caveats: Findings are consistent with lymph node origin and intratumoral expansion of most tumor T cells. Compared with lymph nodes, tumors were less diverse; compared with nontumor tissue, more.

The V call is TRBV19, the J call TRBJ2-7; 10 bases line up with TRBD2. This sequence was found in a female donor with breast cancer. Some clones in this sample may be carry-over from other donors' samples. Sample: breast tumor tissue. CDR3 DNA: TGTGCCAGTAGGTCACGACTAGCGGGTGCATACGAGCAGTACTTC. Its translation: CASRSRLAGAYEQYF.